Below, 18 T cell receptor beta chains from the same sample are listed, as sequenced in a study of T cell responses to AZD1222 COVID-19 vaccine. TCRdb's copy holds only in-frame clones and misses some; the assay was immunoSEQ multiplex PCR. Among 150,000 to 200,000 clones listed, roughly 90% were seen once. Sequencing was performed on peripheral blood, taken on day 0 of AZD1222 vaccination. Source of these receptors: an adult in good health.

V and J are TRBV20-1 and TRBJ2-5, with no clear D. Trimming left V 3 bases short and J 4 bases short, with 9 bases between. Germline V gives CDR1 DFQATT, CDR2 SNEGSKA (reference sequence). The CDR3 covers 12 residues. As DNA, the CDR3 is TGCAGTGCTAGTGCTGATCCAGAGACCCAGTACTTC. It codes for CSASADPETQYF.

The rearrangement uses TRBV27 and TRBJ2-7; the D gene is possibly TRBD1 (5 bases). The CDR3 is 13 amino acids. Germline loops: CDR1 MNHEY, CDR2 SMNVEV (reference sequence). V was shortened by 3 bases and J by 6 bases, with 12 bases between the two germline ends. The CDR3 reads CASSFASGPEQYF. CDR3 in DNA: TGTGCCAGCAGTTTTGCGTCAGGGCCCGAGCAGTACTTC.

This rearrangement joins TRBV3-1 (or the pseudogene TRBV3-2) to TRBJ1-6; no clear D. Trimming removed 0 bases at V and 9 bases at J, with 3 bases between. This CDR3 has 12 residues. The germline V gene encodes CDR1 LGHDT and CDR2 YNNKEL (reference sequence). The CDR3 bases are TGTGCCAGCAGCCAAGAACCTTCACCCCTCCACTTT. As protein: CASSQEPSPLHF.

This rearrangement joins TRBV6-2 or TRBV6-3 to TRBJ1-6; D not certain. This CDR3 spans 14 amino acids. Germline V lookup: CDR1 MNHEY, CDR2 SVGEGT. Between the trimmed V and J ends, which lost 6 bases and 5 bases, there was a span of 11 bases. The CDR3 region has the DNA TGTGCCAGCAGCTTCCTGACGGATAATTCACCCCTCCACTTT. It yields the protein CASSFLTDNSPLHF.

V gene TRBV28 combines with J gene TRBJ1-5; 9 positions agree with TRBD1. Per the germline V gene, CDR1 is MDHEN and CDR2 is SYDVKM. Unmatched junction bases numbered 4, after V lost 8 bases and J lost 2 bases. This CDR3 spans 14 amino acids. Here the CDR3 reads CASQQGAGNQPQHF. The CDR3 coding sequence is TGTGCCAGCCAACAGGGGGCAGGCAATCAGCCCCAGCATTTT.

The gene calls are TRBV5-5 and TRBJ1-5, with D possibly TRBD1 on 6 matching bases. V lost 1 base, J lost 3 bases, and 11 bases lay in between. This CDR3 is 15 amino acids long. CDR1 SGHKS and CDR2 YYEKEE come from the germline V gene (reference sequence). Here the CDR3 reads CASSLTGQNNQPQHF. DNA of the CDR3: TGTGCCAGCAGCTTGACGGGACAAAACAATCAGCCCCAGCATTTT.

V and J are TRBV20-1 and TRBJ2-6; no reliable D call. V was cut by 3 bases and J by 0 bases, with 9 bases left in between. The CDR3 contains 15 residues. In germline, CDR1 is DFQATT, CDR2 SNEGSKA (reference sequence). CDR3 nucleotides: TGCAGTGCTAGTACTGCCCCCTCTGGGGCCAACGTCCTGACTTTC. This gives the protein CSASTAPSGANVLTF.

The gene calls are TRBV15 and TRBJ1-6; 11 bases are a match to TRBD1. This CDR3 has 15 residues. Germline values: CDR1 LNHNV, CDR2 YYDKDF (reference sequence). V trimming: 4 bases; J trimming: 9 bases; junction bases outside the gene matches: 5. CDR3 nucleotides: TGTGCCACCAGCACCCGGGACAGGGGGAGTTCACCCCTCCACTTT. It translates to CATSTRDRGSSPLHF.

V and J are TRBV19 and TRBJ1-1; D may be TRBD1 (5 bases). Per the germline V gene, CDR1 is LNHDA and CDR2 is SQIVND (reference sequence). This CDR3 is 15 amino acids long. The V and J ends lost 5 bases and 1 base respectively, with 14 bases between them. CDR3 DNA: TGTGCCAGTAGTCTCGGACACCAAAGGAACACTGAAGCTTTCTTT. Amino acids: CASSLGHQRNTEAFF.

This clone was counted between two and nine times. The chain uses TRBV6-4 and TRBJ2-1, with 10 bases matching TRBD2. The CDR3 covers 15 residues. Germline CDR1 is MRHNA and CDR2 is SNTAGT. J was trimmed by 2 bases and V by 6 bases; bases with no gene match: 4. This CDR3 is CASSEREGTYNEQFF. In nucleotides, the CDR3 is TGTGCCAGCAGCGAGCGGGAGGGCACCTACAATGAGCAGTTCTTC.

CDR3 amino acids: CASSKTGTGLEKLFF. CDR3 DNA: TGCGCCAGCAGCAAGACCGGGACAGGGTTGGAAAAACTGTTTTTT. This chain links TRBV5-1 with TRBJ1-4; 9 bases map to TRBD1. The CDR3 is made up of 15 amino acids. V lost 4 bases, J lost 8 bases, and 9 bases stayed unmatched. Germline values: CDR1 SGHRS, CDR2 YFSETQ. The full variable domain, rest sourced from reference TRBV5-1 and TRBJ1-4, is KAGVTQTPRYLIKTRGQQVTLSCSPISGHRSVSWYQQTPGQGLQFLFEYFSETQRNKGNFPGRFSGRQFSNSRSEMNVSTLELGDSALYLCASSKTGTGLEKLFFGSGTQLSVL.

The genes are TRBV7-8 and TRBJ2-7, with 8 bases fitting TRBD1. Looked up from germline, CDR1 is SGHVS and CDR2 is FQNEAQ. The V gene end was trimmed by 0 bases and the J gene end by 6 bases; junction bases not matched to a gene: 7. The CDR3 is 15 amino acids. Written as DNA, the CDR3 is TGTGCCAGCAGCTTAGCTCTCGGACAGGGATCCGAGCAGTACTTC. It encodes CASSLALGQGSEQYF. The full variable domain, completed using reference TRBV7-8 and TRBJ2-7, is GAGVSQSPRYKVAKRGQDVALRCDPISGHVSLFWYQQALGQGPEFLTYFQNEAQLDKSGLPSDRFFAERPEGSVSTLKIQRTQQEDSAVYLCASSLALGQGSEQYFGPGTRLTVT.

The V and J genes are TRBV5-8 and TRBJ2-7; 11 bases agree with TRBD2. This CDR3 has 15 residues. Germline loops: CDR1 SGHTS, CDR2 YDEGEE. The J segment lost 2 bases and the V segment lost 0 bases, leaving 1 base of the junction unmatched. The CDR3 spells CASSLASGGTYEQYF. As DNA, the CDR3 is TGTGCCAGCAGCTTGGCTAGCGGGGGGACCTACGAGCAGTACTTC.

The chain employs TRBV18 and TRBJ1-4; 8 nucleotides align to TRBD1. This CDR3 region has 13 residues. Germline V CDR1 and CDR2: KGHSH, LQKENI. Trimming took 3 bases from V and 13 from J; bases not matched to a gene: 7. The CDR3 DNA sequence: TGTGCCAGCTCACCCCGGGAACAGGGGGGACTGTTTTTT. This gives the protein CASSPREQGGLFF.

The V call is TRBV27, the J call TRBJ1-1; a possible D gene is TRBD1 (5 bases). Germline loops: CDR1 MNHEY, CDR2 SMNVEV (reference sequence). This CDR3 has 16 residues. Trimming left V 5 bases short and J 7 bases short, with 23 bases between. CDR3 amino acids: CASSPPRGTEALEAFF. DNA for the CDR3: TGTGCCAGCAGTCCACCACGGGGGACCGAGGCCCTTGAAGCTTTCTTT.

The CDR3 region has the DNA TGTGCCAGCTTTAACTCCCGAGGGGAAAAACTGTTTTTT. Translating it yields CASFNSRGEKLFF. The chain recombines TRBV18 with TRBJ1-4; D unclear. This CDR3 region has 13 residues. V lost 7 bases and J lost 8, with 14 bases in between. Germline CDR1 KGHSH, CDR2 LQKENI.

CDR3 nucleotide sequence: TGTGCCAGTAGTATTACCCCCGAGCGGGGAGCCTACAATGAGCAGTTCTTC. Translated, it gives CASSITPERGAYNEQFF. This chain links TRBV19 with TRBJ2-1; TRBD2 matches at 7 bases. Germline lookup yields CDR1 LNHDA and CDR2 SQIVND (reference sequence). V shed 3 bases and J 2 bases; nucleotides not matched to a gene: 10. CDR3 length equals 17 residues.

The chain combines TRBV5-1 with TRBJ1-6; 8 nucleotides align to TRBD1. The length of the CDR3 is 15 residues. The germline V gene has CDR1 SGHRS and CDR2 YFSETQ. The trim removed 4 bases at V and 7 bases at J, leaving 7 bases unmatched. The CDR3 reads CASSLTQGGNSPLHF. The CDR3 DNA sequence: TGCGCCAGCAGCCTAACACAGGGGGGAAATTCACCCCTCCACTTT.